This TCR beta chain appears in the sequencing data of a study of CD8 T cells in Susac syndrome. About the research overall: When their blood was taken, the Susac syndrome patients had either not yet had any therapy, were taking corticosteroids, or were taking intravenous immunoglobulin alone. Study-wide findings and caveats: It was acknowledged in the study that its TCR sequencing and HLA analysis involved a relatively small number of individuals.

Germline loops: CDR1 SEHNR, CDR2 FQNEAQ (reference sequence). The V gene lost 3 bases and the J gene lost 4 bases, with 9 bases spanning the gap. This CDR3 is 14 amino acids long. cDNA came from approximately 0.5 to 1 ug RNA primed by random hexamers. With immunoSEQ multiplex PCR, TCR beta CDR3 was amplified across 54 Vbeta and 13 Jbeta. TCRdb called the immunoSEQ multiplex PCR reads again in MiXCR, with one record for every CDR3 protein. The repertoire holds 95,000 to 150,000 distinct CDR3 sequences, with about 95% as singletons. Points on this clonotype: Its antigen is as yet unknown.

The J gene is TRBJ1-4, the V gene TRBV7-9; D is undetermined. The sample was CD8+ T cells from PBMCs. The TCR sequence derives from a human donor with Susac syndrome. The CDR3 loop reads CASSFVQVNEKLFF. CDR3 DNA: TGTGCCAGCAGCTTCGTGCAGGTTAATGAAAAACTGTTTTTT.